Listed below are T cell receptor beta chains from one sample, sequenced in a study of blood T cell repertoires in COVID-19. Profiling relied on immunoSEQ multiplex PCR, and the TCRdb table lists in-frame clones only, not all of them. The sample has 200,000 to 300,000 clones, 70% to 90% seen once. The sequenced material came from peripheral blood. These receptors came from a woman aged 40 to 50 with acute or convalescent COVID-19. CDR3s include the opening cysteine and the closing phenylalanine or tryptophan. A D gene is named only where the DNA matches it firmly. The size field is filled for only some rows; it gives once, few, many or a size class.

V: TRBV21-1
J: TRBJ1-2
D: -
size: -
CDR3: CASSNREDYGYTF
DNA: TGTGCCAGCAGCAACAGGGAGGACTATGGCTACACCTTC

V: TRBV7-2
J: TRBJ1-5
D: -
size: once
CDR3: CASSYYRDGPQHF
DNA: TGTGCCAGCAGCTACTACAGGGATGGGCCCCAGCATTTT

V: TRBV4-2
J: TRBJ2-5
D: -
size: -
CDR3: CASSQTAVQETQYF
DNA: TGTGCCAGCAGCCAGACAGCAGTCCAAGAGACCCAGTACTTC

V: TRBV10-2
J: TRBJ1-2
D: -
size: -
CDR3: CASSDSFYGYTF
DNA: TGCGCCAGCAGTGATAGTTTCTATGGCTACACCTTC

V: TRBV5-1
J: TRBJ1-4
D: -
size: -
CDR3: CASSATGFATNEKLFF
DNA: TGCGCCAGCAGCGCTACAGGCTTTGCAACTAATGAAAAACTGTTTTTT

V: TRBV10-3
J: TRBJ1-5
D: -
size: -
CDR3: CAISEGLSQQPQHF
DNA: TGTGCCATCAGTGAAGGACTGTCGCAACAGCCCCAGCATTTT

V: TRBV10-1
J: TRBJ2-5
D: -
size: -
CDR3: CATRGTETQYF
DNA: TGCGCCACAAGGGGTACGGAGACCCAGTACTTC

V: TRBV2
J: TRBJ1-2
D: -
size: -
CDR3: CASTQGTGYTF
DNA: TGTGCCAGCACTCAGGGGACTGGCTACACCTTC

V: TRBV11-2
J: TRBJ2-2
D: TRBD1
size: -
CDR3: CASSFTGGTGELFF
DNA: TGTGCCAGCAGCTTCACAGGGGGAACCGGGGAGCTGTTTTTT

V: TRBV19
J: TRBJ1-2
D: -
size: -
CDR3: CASSRLTGAYGYTF
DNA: TGTGCCAGTAGTCGGCTGACAGGAGCCTATGGCTACACCTTC

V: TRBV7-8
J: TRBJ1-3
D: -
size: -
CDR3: CASSLVPGSSGNTIYF
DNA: TGTGCCAGCAGCTTAGTTCCAGGCAGCTCTGGAAACACCATATATTTT

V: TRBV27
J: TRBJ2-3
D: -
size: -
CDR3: CASRSWIRVGTDTQYF
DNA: TGTGCCAGCAGGTCCTGGATCAGGGTTGGCACAGATACGCAGTATTTT

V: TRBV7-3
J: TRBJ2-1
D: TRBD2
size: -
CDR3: CASSFHGGAYNEQFF
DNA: TGTGCCAGCAGCTTCCACGGGGGGGCTTACAATGAGCAGTTCTTC

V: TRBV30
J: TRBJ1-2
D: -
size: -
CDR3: CAWSGRDYGYTF
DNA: TGTGCCTGGAGTGGCAGGGATTATGGCTACACCTTC

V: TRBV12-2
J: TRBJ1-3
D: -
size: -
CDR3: CASLTTGPGNTIYF
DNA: TGTGCAAGTCTCACGACAGGGCCCGGAAACACCATATATTTT

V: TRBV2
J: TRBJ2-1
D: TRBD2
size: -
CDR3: CASRVGTTRYNEQFF
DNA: TGTGCCAGCAGAGTCGGGACTACCCGGTACAATGAGCAGTTCTTC

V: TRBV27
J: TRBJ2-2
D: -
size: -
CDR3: CASSLSVGAGGELFF
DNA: TGTGCCAGCAGTTTATCCGTGGGGGCAGGCGGGGAGCTGTTTTTT

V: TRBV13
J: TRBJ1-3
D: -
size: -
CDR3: CASSLPSSGNTIYF
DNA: TGTGCCAGCAGCTTACCCAGCTCTGGAAACACCATATATTTT

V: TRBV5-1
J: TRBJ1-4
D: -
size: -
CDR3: CASSLSSWEDARFF
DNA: TGCGCCAGCAGCTTGTCAAGTTGGGAGGACGCAAGGTTTTTT

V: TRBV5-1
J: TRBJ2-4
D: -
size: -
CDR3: CASSLGQIIAKNIQYF
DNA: TGCGCCAGCAGCTTGGGACAGATAATAGCCAAAAACATTCAGTACTTC

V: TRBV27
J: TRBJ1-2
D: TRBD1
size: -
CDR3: CASTPSGGTGGIGYTF
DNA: TGTGCCAGCACTCCCTCGGGAGGGACAGGGGGCATAGGCTACACCTTC

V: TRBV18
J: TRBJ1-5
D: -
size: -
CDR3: CASSPSKSVGPQHF
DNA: TGTGCCAGCTCACCGTCCAAGAGCGTGGGGCCCCAGCATTTT

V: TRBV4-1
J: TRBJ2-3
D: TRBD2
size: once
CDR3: CASSQESLGAGGASPTDTQYF
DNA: TGCGCCAGCAGCCAAGAATCCCTAGGGGCGGGGGGCGCTTCTCCCACAGATACGCAGTATTTT

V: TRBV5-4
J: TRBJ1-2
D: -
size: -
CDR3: CASSLPGVDGYTF
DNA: TGTGCCAGCAGCTTGCCAGGGGTTGATGGCTACACCTTC